The present entry profiles one TCR beta chain with its context. Its antigen is currently unknown. Healthy donors had no documented immune events, such as infections, while sampled. The data belong to a study of identifying expanded T cells in peripheral blood. TCRdb keeps only in-frame clones here, not all; method: immunoSEQ multiplex PCR. Among 90,000 or so clones, roughly 91% were seen once, and the ten largest hold 15% to 20%. Study-level results: Variance in clone template counts between two-week samples significantly increased with total template count across all healthy donors. Over approximately two and four weeks, about 15 and 19 clones changed, versus approximately 1.2 between replicates.

The trim removed 3 bases at V and 0 bases at J, leaving 8 bases unmatched. The CDR3 length is 17 residues. In germline, CDR1 is SGHVS, CDR2 FQNEAQ. This TCR derives from a person aged 18 to 70 in good health. J is TRBJ2-1 and V is TRBV7-8; 7 positions match TRBD2. Source material: blood. The CDR3 loop is CASSLGRAGLSYNEQFF. In DNA, the CDR3 is TGTGCCAGCAGCTTGGGACGAGCGGGGCTCTCCTACAATGAGCAGTTCTTC.